A selection of T cell receptor beta chains follows, all from one sample in a study of shared clonotypes between healthy human individuals. Assay used: immunoSEQ multiplex PCR; TCRdb lists only in-frame clones, some missing. The sample includes roughly 2 million clones, about 95% of them seen just once. Sequenced input: naive CD8+ T cells sorted from blood. The receptors here all came from a man in his late teens or twenties in good health. CDR3s include the opening cysteine and the closing phenylalanine or tryptophan. The D gene is left open where the match is weak. Only some rows state a clone size, as once, few, many or a class for expanded clones.

CDR3nt | CDR3aa | abundance | j_gene | v_gene | d_gene
TGTGCCAGCAGTCCCGGGACAAACTACGAGCAGTACTTC | CASSPGTNYEQYF | - | TRBJ2-7 | TRBV27 | -
TGTGCCTGGAGTGCGGAATCTAACTATGGCTACACCTTC | CAWSAESNYGYTF | - | TRBJ1-2 | TRBV30 | -
TGTGCCAGCAGTGAACTAGCGGGGGAGAACACCGGGGAGCTGTTTTTT | CASSELAGENTGELFF | - | TRBJ2-2 | TRBV2 | TRBD2
TGTGCCAGCAGCGGAGTGGGGAGGGGGCGCCTTAACTATGGCTACACCTTC | CASSGVGRGRLNYGYTF | once | TRBJ1-2 | TRBV9 | TRBD1
TGTGCCAGCAGGGGGCGCAGGTCCTACGAGCAGTACTTC | CASRGRRSYEQYF | - | TRBJ2-7 | TRBV6-7 | -
TGTGCCAGCAGTTACTCGGGGTTATACGAGCAGTACTTC | CASSYSGLYEQYF | - | TRBJ2-7 | TRBV6-6 | -
TGCGCCAGCAGCCAATTGACAGATAGCAAAGAGACCCAGTACTTC | CASSQLTDSKETQYF | - | TRBJ2-5 | TRBV4-3 | -
TGTGCCAGTAGTATGCCCCCGGCCTACGAGCAGTACTTC | CASSMPPAYEQYF | - | TRBJ2-7 | TRBV19 | -
TGCGCCAGCAGCCAAGGGCCAGCGAGCTCCTACGAGCAGTACTTC | CASSQGPASSYEQYF | - | TRBJ2-7 | TRBV4-1 | -
TGTGCCAGCAAAATACGGGACAGGGAAGGGGATACGCAGTATTTT | CASKIRDREGDTQYF | - | TRBJ2-3 | TRBV6-5 | TRBD1
TGTGCCAGCAGCCTGACTCGGGATGGCTACACCTTC | CASSLTRDGYTF | - | TRBJ1-2 | TRBV5-4 | -
TGTGCCAGCAGCAATACAAACAGGGACGAGCAGTACTTC | CASSNTNRDEQYF | - | TRBJ2-7 | TRBV7-9 | -
TGTGCCAGCAGCCCCGGAATAGTGCAAGAGACCCAGTACTTC | CASSPGIVQETQYF | - | TRBJ2-5 | TRBV13 | -
TGCAGCGTCGTACGAGAGGACAGCCCCTACGAGCAGTACTTC | CSVVREDSPYEQYF | once | TRBJ2-7 | TRBV29-1 | -
TGTGCCAGTAGTATAGGGGGTCTTACCCCAGGAGAGACCCAGTACTTC | CASSIGGLTPGETQYF | once | TRBJ2-5 | TRBV19 | -
TGTGCCAGCAGCAAAGCAGCCGGGGCAGGTGGCTACACCTTC | CASSKAAGAGGYTF | - | TRBJ1-2 | TRBV21-1 | -
TGTGCCAGCAGCTTATCCGGGGGCGGGGCGACCGGGGAGCTGTTTTTT | CASSLSGGGATGELFF | few | TRBJ2-2 | TRBV7-2 | -
TGTGCCAGCTCACCCTTCGACAGTTGGCGGGACGGGGAGCTGTTTTTT | CASSPFDSWRDGELFF | once | TRBJ2-2 | TRBV18 | -
TGTGCCATCAGTGACCCCCAGGGTTTTGAAAAGGAGGAGCAGTACTTC | CAISDPQGFEKEEQYF | - | TRBJ2-7 | TRBV10-3 | -
TGCGCCAGCAAGCTAGCGACCAATGAGCAGTTCTTC | CASKLATNEQFF | - | TRBJ2-1 | TRBV5-1 | -
TGTGCCAGCAGCTTGCGCGGGGGGGACACCTGGGAGCTGTTTTTT | CASSLRGGDTWELFF | - | TRBJ2-2 | TRBV5-4 | TRBD2
TGTGCCTGGGGAGCGGGGGGGCACTACGAGCAGTACTTC | CAWGAGGHYEQYF | - | TRBJ2-7 | TRBV30 | TRBD2
TGTGCCAGCAGTGAAAAATATTTGGCAGTGAGCTATAATTCACCCCTCCACTTT | CASSEKYLAVSYNSPLHF | - | TRBJ1-6 | TRBV6-1 | -
TGCGCCAGCAGCTTAACAGGGTCGGCCTACGAGCAGTACTTC | CASSLTGSAYEQYF | - | TRBJ2-7 | TRBV5-1 | -
TGTGCCAGCAGCTTAGGTCAGAACACTGAAGCTTTCTTT | CASSLGQNTEAFF | - | TRBJ1-1 | TRBV11-3 | -
TGTGCCAGCAGTGAGGGGATTTTAGGACGTGCTAACTATGGCTACACCTTC | CASSEGILGRANYGYTF | - | TRBJ1-2 | TRBV6-4 | -
TGTGCCAGCCGACCGGGGGCTAGCGAATACGAGCAGTACTTC | CASRPGASEYEQYF | - | TRBJ2-7 | TRBV6-5 | -
TGTGCCAGCAGTCACCAGCAGGCAGGCACTAACTATGGCTACACCTTC | CASSHQQAGTNYGYTF | - | TRBJ1-2 | TRBV9 | -
TGTGCCAGCAGCGTAGCTACTGTCGGCGGGGAGCTGTTTTTT | CASSVATVGGELFF | - | TRBJ2-2 | TRBV9 | -
TGCAGCGTTTCCGGGACAGGAGACGGGGAGCAGTACTTC | CSVSGTGDGEQYF | - | TRBJ2-7 | TRBV29-1 | TRBD1
TGTGCCATCAAAATGGGGGTTGCGGCTGGAAACACCATATATTTT | CAIKMGVAAGNTIYF | - | TRBJ1-3 | TRBV10-3 | -
TGCAGCGTTGGTGCGGGGGGGAATGAGCAGTTCTTC | CSVGAGGNEQFF | - | TRBJ2-1 | TRBV29-1 | TRBD2
TGTGCCAGTAGTTCCGGGTCTTCCTACGAGCAGTACTTC | CASSSGSSYEQYF | - | TRBJ2-7 | TRBV19 | -
TGTGCCAGTAGCCCTAGCGGGGGATCGAGAGGGACCCAGTACTTC | CASSPSGGSRGTQYF | - | TRBJ2-5 | TRBV19 | TRBD2
TGTGCCAGCAGCGCCTCGGGTTCACCCCTCCACTTT | CASSASGSPLHF | - | TRBJ1-6 | TRBV9 | -
TGTGCCAGCAGCGGAACAGGGGCGGGTTCACCCCTCCACTTT | CASSGTGAGSPLHF | - | TRBJ1-6 | TRBV5-7 | TRBD1
TGTGCCAGCAGTTTATTGCCCGATACGCAGTATTTT | CASSLLPDTQYF | - | TRBJ2-3 | TRBV28 | -
TGTGCCAGCAGCTTAGAGGGGGCCCTTGGGGAGCAGTACTTC | CASSLEGALGEQYF | - | TRBJ2-7 | TRBV7-6 | TRBD1
TGCGCCAGCAGCCCCAGACAGGGGGACACCTACGAGCAGTACTTC | CASSPRQGDTYEQYF | - | TRBJ2-7 | TRBV4-1 | TRBD1
TGCAGCGTTGGATCGGCCCCATCCTACGAGCAGTACTTC | CSVGSAPSYEQYF | - | TRBJ2-7 | TRBV29-1 | -
TGCGCCAGCAGCTTGATGGGGGCGGGCACAGATACGCAGTATTTT | CASSLMGAGTDTQYF | - | TRBJ2-3 | TRBV5-1 | -
TGTGCCAGCAGCTTAGAGGTTTACACCGGGGAGCTGTTTTTT | CASSLEVYTGELFF | - | TRBJ2-2 | TRBV13 | -
TGTGCCAGCAGTTACGGGACAGGGGGCGATGAGCAGTTCTTC | CASSYGTGGDEQFF | - | TRBJ2-1 | TRBV6-5 | TRBD1
TGTGCCAGCAGTGACGCGACAGGGGGAGGAGAGACCCAGTACTTC | CASSDATGGGETQYF | - | TRBJ2-5 | TRBV6-1 | TRBD1
TGTGCCAGCAGCTTCCAGGGATACGTGGATCAGCCCCAGCATTTT | CASSFQGYVDQPQHF | - | TRBJ1-5 | TRBV5-6 | -
TGTGCCAGCAGCAGCCGGACAGGGCGAACTGAAGCTTTCTTT | CASSSRTGRTEAFF | - | TRBJ1-1 | TRBV21-1 | -
TGTGCCAGCAGCTTCTCCCAGACTAGCGGCTTCTACGAGCAGTACTTC | CASSFSQTSGFYEQYF | - | TRBJ2-7 | TRBV13 | TRBD2
TGTGCCAGCAGTTACTCGATCATGACAGATGGCTACACCTTC | CASSYSIMTDGYTF | - | TRBJ1-2 | TRBV6-5 | -
TGCGCCAGCAGCCATAGGGACAGGGGGCGAGATGGCGATGGCTACACCTTC | CASSHRDRGRDGDGYTF | - | TRBJ1-2 | TRBV4-1 | TRBD1